This TCR beta chain is drawn from a study of blood T cell repertoires in COVID-19. Across the whole study: Acute and convalescent COVID-19 samples came from the United States, Italy and Spain. T cells, B-cell-depleted T cells, or PBMCs supplied cDNA or gDNA.

Original processing notes: The assay estimated nucleated cells by amplifying reference gene primers. Clones were sequenced by immunoSEQ multiplex PCR, and TCRdb holds only the in-frame ones, with some missing. That table is the source of V, J and clone size, and D and trimming were worked out from the DNA. The data show more than 120,000 clones, with around 83% seen just once and about 2.6% held by the top ten. Trimming took 3 bases from V and 3 from J; bases not matched to a gene: 4. The CDR3 covers 14 residues. Per germline, CDR1 KGHSH and CDR2 LQKENI. This clone was detected a few times. This TCR was sampled from a human donor with acute or convalescent COVID-19. The donor label of this sample is uncertain. This rearrangement joins TRBV18 to TRBJ2-7; 8 bases match TRBD2. Specimen: peripheral blood. CDR3 loop: CASSPGLEYYEQYF. DNA for the CDR3: TGTGCCAGCTCACCGGGACTAGAGTACTACGAGCAGTACTTC.